What follows describes a single T cell receptor (beta chain). What it binds is unknown. One entry per CDR3 protein, called by TCRdb with MiXCR from the 5' RACE reads. Here the sample spans hundreds of thousands of distinct CDR3 sequences, less than 25% being singletons. The source of the sample is a study of identical twins. In germline, CDR1 is SQVTM, CDR2 ANQGSEA. The CDR3 loop spans 12 amino acids. With 3 bases removed from V and 4 bases from J, the gap between germline ends came to 9 bases. Overall study findings and caveats: An excess of low generation probability was shown by twin-shared out-of-frame alpha sequences.

This same sample was also taken into another study, of T cells expressing NK-cell markers. From that report: From sorted CD3+CD56+NKG2C+, CD3+CD56+NKG2C- and CD3+CD56-NKG2C+ T cells came the TCR beta repertoires. Out of eight donors sequenced, seven tested HCMV-seropositive and the remaining one seronegative. Alpha-beta TCR T cells were the sole sorting target in several experiments, owing to an anti-gamma-delta TCR antibody.

The sequenced sample consisted of CD4+ T cells sorted from blood. The chain joins TRBV29-1 to TRBJ1-1; unclear D gene. The sequence derives from a woman aged 18-35 years in good health. The CDR3 region has the DNA TGCAGCGTTGAGGGGAAGGTCACTGAAGCTTTCTTT. Amino acid sequence: CSVEGKVTEAFF.